Following are 28 T cell receptor beta chains from one sample sequenced in a study of blood T cell repertoires in COVID-19. Here immunoSEQ multiplex PCR was the method, and the copy in TCRdb shows in-frame clones only, minus some. The top ten clones hold 7% to 9.5% of a sample with 75,000 to 85,000 clones, roughly 78% of them seen once. The sample was peripheral blood. The source is a human donor in a cohort sampled during active COVID-19.

This chain links TRBV25-1 with TRBJ1-3; perhaps TRBD1 as D (5 bases). From germline, CDR1 is MGHDK and CDR2 SYGVNS. This CDR3 has 15 amino acids. Deletions cut 11 bases from V and 2 bases from J, with 19 bases between. The CDR3, as DNA: TGTGCCTCGGGGGGTGGGCCTGGCGCTGGAAACACCATATATTTT. This encodes CASGGGPGAGNTIYF.

The rearrangement links TRBV4-2 to TRBJ1-2; TRBD1 might be the D (5 bases). V gave up 0 bases and J gave up 7 bases, with 15 bases separating them. The germline gives CDR1 LGHNA, CDR2 YNFKEQ. This CDR3 is built from 15 residues. CDR3 sequence: CASSQEGEGFGGYTF. CDR3 sequence (DNA): TGTGCCAGCAGCCAAGAGGGGGAGGGCTTCGGTGGCTACACCTTC.

This chain links TRBV7-2 with TRBJ1-2; the match to TRBD1 covers 7 bases. The ends lost 3 bases at V and 6 bases at J; junction bases unmatched: 13. The CDR3 is made up of 16 amino acids. Per the germline V gene, CDR1 is SGHTA and CDR2 is FQGNSA. Here the CDR3 DNA reads TGTGCCAGCAGCTTCGGGAGGGGGCCGAAGCAGGATGGCTACACCTTC. Its translation is CASSFGRGPKQDGYTF.

The chain is built from TRBV18 and TRBJ1-1; possible D gene TRBD1, 5 bases. The germline gives CDR1 KGHSH, CDR2 LQKENI. Trimming stripped 2 bases from V and 4 bases from J, with 17 bases between. This CDR3 region has 16 residues. CDR3 DNA: TGTGCCAGCTCACCAAACCAGATGGGGGGGAGCACTGAAGCTTTCTTT. It specifies CASSPNQMGGSTEAFF.

CDR3 bases: TGTGCCAGCAGTCCCGGGACTAGTGCGACCCAGTACTTC. This encodes CASSPGTSATQYF. The genes are TRBV6-5 and TRBJ2-5; TRBD2 matches at 8 bases. Germline lookup yields CDR1 MNHEY and CDR2 SVGAGI. V lost 5 bases to trimming and J lost 7 bases; unmatched junction nucleotides: 6. The CDR3 consists of 13 residues.

The CDR3 region is CATSDPKGGGPDTQYF. The CDR3 DNA reads as TGTGCCACCAGTGATCCAAAAGGGGGGGGGCCTGATACGCAGTATTTT. The chain couples TRBV24-1 to TRBJ2-3; weak D call: TRBD2 (7 bases). Trimming pared 3 bases from V and 6 bases from J, leaving 18 bases between. Germline values: CDR1 KGHDR, CDR2 SFDVKD. The CDR3 contains 16 residues.

The rearrangement joins TRBV6-5 to TRBJ2-5; 9 nucleotides line up with TRBD2. J was trimmed by 6 bases and V by 7 bases; bases with no gene match: 12. The CDR3 length is 15 residues. The germline gives CDR1 MNHEY, CDR2 SVGAGI. CDR3 in DNA: TGTGCCAGCAATCTTCTCAGCGGGGGGCCGAAGACCCAGTACTTC. Protein sequence: CASNLLSGGPKTQYF.

The gene calls are TRBV6-5 and TRBJ2-7; possibly TRBD2 for D (5 bases). The CDR3 totals 14 residues. Germline loops: CDR1 MNHEY, CDR2 SVGAGI. Deletions cut 6 bases from V and 1 base from J, with 13 bases between. The chain's CDR3 is CASSPLWTSYEQYF. CDR3 DNA: TGTGCCAGCAGCCCACTCTGGACTTCCTACGAGCAGTACTTC.

This sequence joins TRBV18 and TRBJ2-7, with TRBD1 matching 9 bases. The CDR3 runs 15 residues. Germline-derived CDR1 and CDR2 are KGHSH and LQKENI. The V and J ends lost 1 base and 3 bases, in that order; junction bases with no gene match: 4. CDR3 sequence: CASSPQRQGDYEQYF. The CDR3, as DNA: TGTGCCAGCTCACCACAGCGACAGGGGGACTACGAGCAGTACTTC.

The chain joins TRBV6-5 to TRBJ1-6; 8 bases match TRBD1. V gave up 6 bases and J gave up 9 bases; unmatched junction bases: 10. The germline gives CDR1 MNHEY, CDR2 SVGAGI. The CDR3 is 15 residues long. The CDR3 region is CASRPFRTGPSPLHF. CDR3 coding DNA: TGTGCCAGCAGACCCTTTAGGACAGGGCCTTCACCCCTCCACTTT.

CDR3 sequence reads: CATSREVRDRGYGYTF. Here the CDR3 DNA reads TGTGCCACCAGCAGAGAGGTTCGAGACAGGGGCTATGGCTACACCTTC. The chain links TRBV15 to TRBJ1-2, with 8 bases fitting TRBD1. Germline V lookup: CDR1 LNHNV, CDR2 YYDKDF (reference sequence). The trim removed 0 bases at V and 4 bases at J, leaving 7 bases unmatched. CDR3 size: 16 residues.

This clone was seen just once. The rearrangement uses TRBV15 and TRBJ1-2; D may be TRBD1 (6 bases). Germline V gene lookup returns CDR1 LNHNV and CDR2 YYDKDF (reference sequence). The V end was cut by 0 bases, the J end by 4 bases, with 6 bases between. The CDR3 runs 13 residues. CDR3: CATSRETGYGYTF. The DNA of the CDR3 is TGTGCCACCAGCAGAGAGACAGGCTATGGCTACACCTTC. Filled out from reference TRBV15 and TRBJ1-2, the complete variable domain reads DAMVIQNPRYQVTQFGKPVTLSCSQTLNHNVMYWYQQKSSQAPKLLFHYYDKDFNNEADTPDNFQSRRPNTSFCFLDIRSPGLGDTAMYLCATSRETGYGYTFGSGTRLTVV.

The gene calls are TRBV5-1 and TRBJ1-3; 8 positions agree with TRBD1. With V trimmed by 0 bases and J by 4 bases, 3 bases remained unmatched. The CDR3 consists of 15 residues. The germline V gene has CDR1 SGHRS and CDR2 YFSETQ. The CDR3 sequence is CASSLGTGTGNTIYF. The CDR3 region has the DNA TGCGCCAGCAGCTTGGGGACAGGGACCGGAAACACCATATATTTT.

The sample holds a few counts of this clone. J is TRBJ1-1 and V is TRBV9; D might be TRBD1 (6 bases). Trimming stripped 4 bases from V and 7 bases from J, with 14 bases between. The CDR3 runs 13 residues. CDR1 SGDLS and CDR2 YYNGEE come from the germline V gene. The CDR3 here is CASSPLRGYEAFF. CDR3 DNA: TGTGCCAGCAGCCCCCTCAGGGGCTATGAAGCTTTCTTT.

This sequence joins TRBV4-1 and TRBJ1-2, with D tentatively TRBD1 (6 bases). From germline, CDR1 is MGHRA and CDR2 YSYEKL. This CDR3 is 14 amino acids long. V was trimmed by 4 bases and J by 2 bases, leaving 11 bases between them. The CDR3 loop reads CASSRDMTNYGYTF. The DNA for the CDR3 is TGCGCCAGCAGCCGGGACATGACGAACTATGGCTACACCTTC.

The genes are TRBV7-2 and TRBJ2-5; TRBD1 matches 9 bases. Germline loops: CDR1 SGHTA, CDR2 FQGNSA. The CDR3 runs 16 residues. V lost 5 bases and J lost 4; bases outside the gene matches: 11. In nucleotides, the CDR3 is TGTGCCAGCAGCCACGAGGCTTGGACAGGGGCAGAGACCCAGTACTTC. Its translation: CASSHEAWTGAETQYF.

The rearrangement links TRBV6-2 or TRBV6-3 to TRBJ2-7; D might be TRBD1 (6 bases). There are 15 residues in the CDR3. Per the germline V gene, CDR1 is MNHEY and CDR2 is SVGEGT. V was shortened by 4 bases and J by 3 bases, with 16 bases between the two germline ends. The CDR3 reads CASSFTGYGRYEQYF. For the CDR3, the DNA is TGTGCCAGCAGTTTTACAGGGTACGGTCGCTACGAGCAGTACTTC.

V and J are TRBV6-5 and TRBJ1-1, with a tentative D call TRBD1 (5 bases). This CDR3 is 14 amino acids long. Trimming left V 7 bases short and J 0 bases short, with 12 bases between. In germline, CDR1 is MNHEY, CDR2 SVGAGI. CDR3 DNA: TGTGCCAGCACCCTGGACAATATGAACACTGAAGCTTTCTTT. Its protein product is CASTLDNMNTEAFF.

The gene calls are TRBV30 and TRBJ1-1, with TRBD1 identical over 7 bases. J lost 1 base, V lost 3 bases, and 11 bases had no gene match. The CDR3 sequence is 16 residues long. Germline CDR1 reads GTSNPN; CDR2 reads SVGIG (reference sequence). The CDR3 DNA reads as TGTGCCTGGAGGAGGCTGACAGGGTTTACGAACACTGAAGCTTTCTTT. The encoded protein is CAWRRLTGFTNTEAFF. Drawing the rest from reference TRBV30 and TRBJ1-1, the complete variable domain is SQTIHQWPATLVQPVGSPLSLECTVEGTSNPNLYWYRQAAGRGLQLLFYSVGIGQISSEVPQNLSASRPQDRQFILSSKKLLLSDSGFYLCAWRRLTGFTNTEAFFGQGTRLTVV.

This rearrangement joins TRBV3-1 (or the pseudogene TRBV3-2) to TRBJ1-2; TRBD1 might be the D (5 bases). This CDR3 is 13 amino acids long. CDR1 is LGHDT and CDR2 is YNNKEL in the germline V gene (reference sequence). Trimming took off 1 base at V and 4 bases at J, with 7 bases between the two ends. Here the CDR3 DNA reads TGTGCCAGCAGCCAAGGACAGACCTATGGCTACACCTTC. Translated: CASSQGQTYGYTF.

The chain recombines TRBV29-1 with TRBJ2-6; D is possibly TRBD2 (8 bases). The ends were cut back, 7 bases at V and 0 bases at J, with 22 bases in the middle. CDR1 SQVTM and CDR2 ANQGSEA come from the germline V gene. This CDR3 is 18 amino acids long. Here the CDR3 reads CSAYGGDSAYSGANVLTF. CDR3 DNA sequence: TGCAGCGCCTACGGGGGGGACAGCGCCTACTCTGGGGCCAACGTCCTGACTTTC.

J is TRBJ2-3 and V is TRBV5-1, with D perhaps TRBD1 (6 bases). V gave up 1 base and J gave up 0 bases, with 9 bases separating them. This CDR3 comprises 15 residues. Looked up from germline, CDR1 is SGHRS and CDR2 is YFSETQ. DNA of the CDR3: TGCGCCAGCAGCTTGCAGGGGCTTAGCACAGATACGCAGTATTTT. This translates into CASSLQGLSTDTQYF.

The CDR3 coding sequence is TGTGCCAGCAGCTTAGAGGGAGGGACTGAAGCTTTCTTT. Protein sequence: CASSLEGGTEAFF. This chain connects TRBV7-2 to TRBJ1-1, with D uncertain. The CDR3 totals 13 residues. The germline V and J ends were trimmed by 1 base and 5 bases, with 8 bases remaining between them. From germline, CDR1 is SGHTA and CDR2 FQGNSA.

The rearrangement joins TRBV28 to TRBJ1-5; TRBD1 is a possible D gene (6 bases). V lost 3 bases, J lost 7 bases, and 16 bases lay in between. The CDR3 extends over 15 amino acids. From germline, CDR1 is MDHEN and CDR2 SYDVKM. The CDR3 DNA reads TGTGCCAGCAGTTTGGGTGGGGGGGGCCGACAGCCCCAGCATTTT. Translating it yields CASSLGGGGRQPQHF.

The chain has TRBV11-2 and TRBJ1-1; D is possibly TRBD1 (6 bases). There are 14 residues in the CDR3. Germline V gives CDR1 SGHAT, CDR2 FQNNGV. The ends were cut back, 1 base at V and 4 bases at J, with 10 bases in the middle. CDR3 bases: TGTGCCAGCAGCTTAGCAGGGGCCTCCACTGAAGCTTTCTTT. It encodes CASSLAGASTEAFF.

V is TRBV5-1 and J is TRBJ2-3; maybe TRBD2 (7 bases). The CDR3 contains 16 residues. Germline loops: CDR1 SGHRS, CDR2 YFSETQ. Trimming stripped 0 bases from V and 1 base from J, with 12 bases between. CDR3 coding DNA: TGCGCCAGCAGCTTGGCCGGGGAGGGGGGCACAGATACGCAGTATTTT. Translating gives CASSLAGEGGTDTQYF.

The rearrangement uses TRBV19 and TRBJ1-2; 8 bases agree with TRBD1. Germline CDR1 reads LNHDA; CDR2 reads SQIVND (reference sequence). Unmatched junction bases numbered 8, after V lost 3 bases and J lost 5 bases. The CDR3 covers 15 residues. CDR3 bases: TGTGCCAGTAGTATGCCCGGGACAGGCCAGTATGGCTACACCTTC. Protein sequence: CASSMPGTGQYGYTF.

This clone has just a few counts. The chain employs TRBV6-4 and TRBJ2-3; TRBD2 aligns across 8 bases. Germline values: CDR1 MRHNA, CDR2 SNTAGT. V was pared by 6 bases and J by 8 bases, with 10 bases of the junction left unmatched. The CDR3 is 14 amino acids. CDR3 region: CASSPGGGLATQYF. In nucleotides, the CDR3 is TGTGCCAGCAGCCCGGGGGGGGGCCTTGCTACGCAGTATTTT.